Shown below are 22 T cell receptor beta chains from a single sample sequenced in a study of cytomegalovirus exposure and HLA in healthy donors. This PCR relied on a set of 60 Vbeta primers and 13 Jbeta primers. The table came from immunoSEQ multiplex PCR; TCRdb's copy has only in-frame clones and leaves some out. Of about 130,000 clones listed, around 72% are singletons. Sample: PBMCs. These receptor sequences come from a human donor in good health.

Points on this clone: An end of the junction does not agree with germline; a read error may underlie this. This chain connects TRBV19 to TRBJ2-6; possible D gene TRBD1, 5 bases. CDR1 is LNHDA, CDR2 SQIVND, per germline (reference sequence). This CDR3 has 12 residues. The CDR3 DNA reads as TGTGCCACCTACTCTGGGGCCAACGTCTTGACTTTC. Encoded protein: CATYSGANVLTF.

J is TRBJ2-3 and V is TRBV5-8; tentative D call: TRBD2 (5 bases). This CDR3 contains 15 residues. CDR1 is SGHTS, CDR2 YDEGEE, per germline. V dropped 0 bases and J dropped 0 bases, with 8 bases sitting between them. CDR3 coding DNA: TGTGCCAGCAGCTTGGGAGCGGATAGCACAGATACGCAGTATTTT. It specifies CASSLGADSTDTQYF.

The chain combines TRBV9 with TRBJ2-2; D is perhaps TRBD2 (7 bases). The germline CDR1 and CDR2 sequences are SGDLS and YYNGEE. Trimming cost V 1 base and J 0 bases, with 19 bases left between them. CDR3 length: 19 amino acids. CDR3 residues: CASSVPRGGAGTNTGELFF. Here the CDR3 DNA reads TGTGCCAGCAGCGTACCCAGGGGCGGAGCGGGAACGAACACCGGGGAGCTGTTTTTT. The whole variable domain, remainder taken from reference TRBV9 and TRBJ2-2, is DSGVTQTPKHLITATGQRVTLRCSPRSGDLSVYWYQQSLDQGLQFLIQYYNGEERAKGNILERFSAQQFPDLHSELNLSSLELGDSALYFCASSVPRGGAGTNTGELFFGEGSRLTVL.

The chain uses TRBV7-2 and TRBJ2-5; 11 positions agree with TRBD1. V shed 1 base and J 5 bases; nucleotides not matched to a gene: 6. Germline V lookup: CDR1 SGHTA, CDR2 FQGNSA. The CDR3 covers 16 residues. CDR3 loop: CASSLDVDRGPETQYF. CDR3 DNA sequence: TGTGCCAGCAGCTTAGACGTGGACAGGGGGCCTGAGACCCAGTACTTC.

The chain links TRBV7-9 to TRBJ2-7; possibly TRBD2 for D (6 bases). V gave up 4 bases and J gave up 2 bases, with 12 bases separating them. The germline CDR1 and CDR2 sequences are SEHNR and FQNEAQ (reference sequence). The CDR3 consists of 14 residues. In DNA, the CDR3 is TGTGCCAGCAGCTCGCTAGCGACCACCTACGAGCAGTACTTC. It specifies CASSSLATTYEQYF. The full variable domain, in which reference TRBV7-9 and TRBJ2-7 provide the parts outside the CDR3, is DTGVSQNPRHKITKRGQNVTFRCDPISEHNRLYWYRQTLGQGPEFLTYFQNEAQLEKSRLLSDRFSAERPKGSFSTLEIQRTEQGDSAMYLCASSSLATTYEQYFGPGTRLTVT.

The rearrangement joins TRBV5-1 to TRBJ1-2, with D possibly TRBD1 on 5 matching bases. CDR1 SGHRS and CDR2 YFSETQ come from the germline V gene. The CDR3 length is 14 residues. The V and J ends lost 0 bases and 5 bases respectively, with 11 bases between them. The CDR3: CASSLELAGYGYTF. The CDR3 DNA reads TGCGCCAGCAGCTTGGAGTTAGCAGGGTATGGCTACACCTTC.

The chain employs TRBV19 and TRBJ1-1, with TRBD1 matching 10 bases. J gave up 4 bases and V 5 bases, and 7 bases lay outside the gene matches. This CDR3 is built from 15 residues. CDR1 is LNHDA, CDR2 SQIVND, per germline (reference sequence). The CDR3 is CASSGGTGVPTEAFF. The CDR3, as DNA: TGTGCCAGTAGTGGCGGGACAGGGGTGCCCACTGAAGCTTTCTTT. The entire variable domain, with the rest obtained from reference TRBV19 and TRBJ1-1, is as follows: DGGITQSPKYLFRKEGQNVTLSCEQNLNHDAMYWYRQDPGQGLRLIYYSQIVNDFQKGDIAEGYSVSREKKESFPLTVTSAQKNPTAFYLCASSGGTGVPTEAFFGQGTRLTVV.

This clone was found once. The chain is built from TRBV5-4 and TRBJ1-3, with D possibly TRBD1 on 5 matching bases. V shed 1 base and J shed 3 bases, with 11 bases lying between them. This CDR3 spans 15 amino acids. CDR1 and CDR2 (germline): SGHNT, YYREEE (reference sequence). CDR3 sequence: CASSLRGLGGNTIYF. CDR3 coding DNA: TGTGCCAGCAGCTTGAGGGGATTAGGTGGAAACACCATATATTTT.

J is TRBJ2-1 and V is TRBV2; the match to TRBD2 covers 10 bases. Germline V CDR1 and CDR2: SNHLY, FYNNEI. Trimming removed 7 bases from V and 9 bases from J; junction bases left unmatched: 18. The CDR3 consists of 17 residues. Written as DNA, the CDR3 is TGTGCCAGCACGTCCGGGTCTGCGGGACTAGCGTTAGGTGAGCAGTTCTTC. Translated: CASTSGSAGLALGEQFF.

A few counts support this clone. The genes are TRBV9 and TRBJ2-6, with TRBD1 as a possible D gene (5 bases). Germline CDR1 and CDR2: SGDLS and YYNGEE. Trimming cost V 5 bases and J 10 bases, with 13 bases left between them. There are 13 residues in the CDR3. The CDR3 DNA is TGTGCCAGCAGAGACAGTGGGTCAAACGTCCTGACTTTC. It encodes CASRDSGSNVLTF.

The chain links TRBV4-3 to TRBJ2-3; 10 bases line up with TRBD2. V lost 0 bases and J lost 5; bases outside the gene matches: 5. The CDR3 has 16 residues. Germline V lookup: CDR1 LGHNA, CDR2 YSLEER. DNA for the CDR3: TGCGCCAGCAGCCAAGATTTAGCGGGGGGTAAAGATACGCAGTATTTT. Residues: CASSQDLAGGKDTQYF.

For this clone: A read error may produce the germline difference seen at one junction end. The chain couples TRBV7-9 to TRBJ2-3; TRBD1 matches 9 bases. Per germline, CDR1 SEHNR and CDR2 FQNEAQ (reference sequence). The CDR3 length is 17 residues. The CDR3 reads CSSTLVGGTGRTDTQYF. In nucleotides, the CDR3 is TGTTCCAGCACCTTAGTGGGGGGGACAGGGCGAACAGATACGCAGTATTTT.

This clone was seen a few times. A read error may account for a junction end that differs from germline. The CDR3 region has the DNA TGTGCCAGCAGCTTATTTAGGGGCTACGAGCAGTACTTC. Encoded protein: CASSLFRGYEQYF. This chain uses TRBV28 with TRBJ2-7; D possibly corresponds to TRBD1 (5 bases). The germline gives CDR1 MDHEN, CDR2 SYDVKM. CDR3 length: 13 residues.

The gene calls are TRBV7-2 and TRBJ2-7; 9 bases agree with TRBD1. Losses at the gene ends were 4 bases for V and 3 bases for J; bases not matched to a gene: 10. Germline CDR1 SGHTA, CDR2 FQGNSA. The CDR3 runs to 16 residues. Here the CDR3 DNA reads TGTGCCAGCAGCTCCAGATCGGGACAGGGTTACTACGAGCAGTACTTC. Translation gives CASSSRSGQGYYEQYF. Together with reference TRBV7-2 and TRBJ2-7, the CDR3 gives the full variable domain: GAGVSQSPSNKVTEKGKDVELRCDPISGHTALYWYRQSLGQGLEFLIYFQGNSAPDKSGLPSDRFSAERTGGSVSTLTIQRTQQEDSAVYLCASSSRSGQGYYEQYFGPGTRLTVT.

For the CDR3, the DNA is TGCGCCAGCAGGAACGGGACAGGGATCCACGAGCAGTACTTC. It codes for CASRNGTGIHEQYF. The chain links TRBV10-2 to TRBJ2-7; 9 nucleotides agree with TRBD1. V gave up 6 bases and J gave up 5 bases; unmatched junction bases: 8. The germline V gene encodes CDR1 WSHSY and CDR2 SAAADI. The length of the CDR3 is 14 residues.

The V gene is TRBV7-2, the J gene TRBJ1-2, with 9 bases matching TRBD1. The CDR3 has 14 residues. CDR1 is SGHTA and CDR2 is FQGNSA in the germline V gene. V dropped 7 bases and J dropped 6; count of bases not matched to a gene: 9. The CDR3 is CASTEAGTGNGYTF. DNA of the CDR3: TGTGCCAGCACCGAGGCCGGGACAGGGAATGGCTACACCTTC.

This clone came up once. The chain uses TRBV28 and TRBJ1-2; D is ambiguous. Trimming stripped 3 bases from V and 4 bases from J, with 18 bases between. Germline CDR1 MDHEN, CDR2 SYDVKM. The length of the CDR3 is 16 residues. The CDR3 nucleotides read TGTGCCAGCAGTTTTAATATCGGAGGAGACCCCTATGGCTACACCTTC. Translation: CASSFNIGGDPYGYTF.

This sequence joins TRBV5-4 and TRBJ1-2; TRBD1 agrees at 9 bases. The V gene's germline CDR1 is SGHNT and CDR2 YYREEE (reference sequence). J lost 8 bases, V lost 4 bases, and 9 bases had no gene match. The CDR3 extends over 14 amino acids. This CDR3 reads CASSRNRGPGGYTF. Here the CDR3 DNA reads TGTGCCAGCAGCAGGAACAGGGGGCCAGGGGGCTACACCTTC.

This clone was counted a single time. The V gene is TRBV6-6, the J gene TRBJ2-7; the D gene is possibly TRBD1 (6 bases). The V end lost 8 bases, the J end lost 3 bases, and 11 bases lay between the germline ends. CDR1 MNHNY and CDR2 SVGAGI come from the germline V gene (reference sequence). This CDR3 contains 12 residues. The CDR3 loop reads CASRRTDYEQYF. CDR3 nucleotide sequence: TGTGCCAGCCGACGGACAGACTACGAGCAGTACTTC.

CDR3: CASSVRTEETQYF. The CDR3 coding sequence is TGTGCCAGCAGCGTCCGGACAGAAGAGACCCAGTACTTC. This chain uses TRBV9 with TRBJ2-5; D possibly corresponds to TRBD1 (6 bases). Per germline, CDR1 SGDLS and CDR2 YYNGEE. V was shortened by 2 bases and J by 3 bases, with 8 bases between the two germline ends. This CDR3 has 13 residues.

This clone was recorded a few times. This chain uses TRBV2 with TRBJ2-2, with 11 positions matching TRBD2. This CDR3 has 16 residues. Germline V CDR1 and CDR2: SNHLY, FYNNEI. The ends lost 5 bases at V and 1 base at J; junction bases unmatched: 3. The CDR3 here is CASSLLAGGNTGELFF. The CDR3 nucleotides read TGTGCCAGCAGTCTGCTAGCGGGGGGGAACACCGGGGAGCTGTTTTTT.

The CDR3 nucleotides are TGTGCCAGCAGCTTGGGATTAGCGGGGCTTTGGACAGATACGCAGTATTTT. This sequence encodes CASSLGLAGLWTDTQYF. The chain couples TRBV5-5 to TRBJ2-3, with 8 nucleotides matching TRBD2. CDR1 and CDR2 from the germline V gene are SGHKS and YYEKEE (reference sequence). This CDR3 has 17 residues. Unmatched junction bases numbered 9, after V lost 0 bases and J lost 3 bases.